A selection of T cell receptor beta chains follows, all from one sample in a study of blood T cell repertoires in COVID-19. Here immunoSEQ multiplex PCR was the method, and the copy in TCRdb shows in-frame clones only, minus some. In the table there are around 39,000 clones, 80% to 90% of which are singletons. The sequencing input was peripheral blood. The receptors were sampled from a man between 40 and 49 years old with active COVID-19. The CDR3 runs from the conserved cysteine through the conserved F or W. Fields, in order: V gene, D gene, CDR3 length, J gene, clone size, CDR3 protein, CDR3 DNA. A D gene is named only where the DNA matches it firmly. Clone size appears in some rows only: once, few, many, or a class for an expanded clone.

>TRBV28|TRBD2|19|TRBJ2-7|.
CASSLGGGMTGRYSYEQYF
TGTGCCAGCAGTTTGGGCGGGGGGATGACAGGCCGATACTCCTACGAGCAGTACTTC
>TRBV5-1|.|15|TRBJ1-1|.
CASSLAGTTNTEAFF
TGCGCCAGCAGCTTGGCCGGGACAACAAACACTGAAGCTTTCTTT
>TRBV7-3|TRBD1|14|TRBJ2-2|.
CASRGQGSTGELFF
TGTGCCAGCAGGGGACAGGGGTCCACCGGGGAGCTGTTTTTT
>TRBV5-1|TRBD1|16|TRBJ2-3|.
CASSLARDRSTDTQYF
TGCGCCAGCAGCTTGGCGCGGGACAGGTCCACAGATACGCAGTATTTT
>TRBV7-2|TRBD2|15|TRBJ2-1|.
CASSSLGLAGSEQFF
TGTGCCAGCAGTTCACTCGGACTAGCGGGAAGCGAGCAGTTCTTC
>TRBV2|.|12|TRBJ1-1|.
CASSEAQGLAFF
TGTGCCAGCAGTGAAGCGCAGGGGTTGGCTTTCTTT
>TRBV30|TRBD2|16|TRBJ2-3|.
CAWGLTSAGPGGTQYF
TGTGCCTGGGGCCTGACTAGCGCGGGCCCCGGGGGTACGCAGTATTTT
>TRBV5-4|.|16|TRBJ2-2|.
CASSLGGAFAGGELFF
TGTGCCAGCAGCTTGGGGGGCGCCTTTGCTGGCGGGGAGCTGTTTTTT
>TRBV6-5|.|12|TRBJ2-5|once
CASSYPLGAQYF
TGTGCCAGCAGTTACCCCCTCGGGGCCCAGTACTTC
>TRBV3-1/TRBV3-2|.|11|TRBJ2-5|.
CASSHVETQYF
TGTGCCAGCAGCCACGTGGAGACCCAGTACTTC
>TRBV21-1|.|15|TRBJ2-6|.
CASQEGAQGANVLTF
TGTGCCAGTCAGGAGGGGGCCCAAGGGGCCAACGTCCTGACTTTC
>TRBV6-1|TRBD1|15|TRBJ1-3|.
CASSERGLSGNTIYF
TGTGCCAGCAGTGAAAGGGGGCTCTCTGGAAACACCATATATTTT
>TRBV7-3|.|16|TRBJ2-3|.
CASSLNPAGSTDTQYF
TGTGCCAGCAGCTTAAATCCCGCAGGAAGCACAGATACGCAGTATTTT
>TRBV5-1|.|15|TRBJ2-7|.
CASKGPAASSYEQYF
TGCGCCAGCAAGGGGCCCGCGGCTAGCTCCTACGAGCAGTACTTC
>TRBV9|.|14|TRBJ2-7|.
CASTPGGSTYEQYF
TGTGCCAGCACCCCGGGTGGGAGTACCTACGAGCAGTACTTC
>TRBV18|.|14|TRBJ1-1|.
CASSPRTENTEAFF
TGTGCCAGCTCACCACGGACAGAGAACACTGAAGCTTTCTTT
>TRBV6-6|.|13|TRBJ1-5|.
CASSYEGTQPQHF
TGTGCCAGCAGTTACGAGGGTACCCAGCCCCAGCATTTT
>TRBV29-1|.|12|TRBJ1-1|.
CSVVTGNTEAFF
TGCAGCGTTGTGACAGGGAACACTGAAGCTTTCTTT
>TRBV9|.|15|TRBJ1-1|few
CASSVESGFGTEAFF
TGTGCCAGCAGCGTAGAATCGGGTTTCGGAACTGAAGCTTTCTTT
>TRBV6-5|.|15|TRBJ1-4|few
CASTDPGQKNEKLFF
TGTGCCAGCACCGACCCCGGACAGAAAAATGAAAAACTGTTTTTT
>TRBV5-5|TRBD2|15|TRBJ2-7|few
CASSPGLAGLYEQYF
TGTGCCAGCAGCCCAGGACTAGCGGGACTTTACGAGCAGTACTTC
>TRBV5-1|.|11|TRBJ1-1|.
CASRRGGEAFF
TGCGCCAGCAGACGGGGGGGTGAAGCTTTCTTT
>TRBV7-9|.|13|TRBJ1-6|.
CASRTKAYSPLHF
TGTGCCAGCAGGACAAAGGCGTATTCACCCCTCCACTTT
>TRBV5-6|.|17|TRBJ2-6|.
CASHTSSFSSGANVLTF
TGTGCCAGCCATACTTCCTCCTTTAGCTCTGGGGCCAACGTCCTGACTTTC
>TRBV7-9|TRBD1|12|TRBJ1-5|.
CASGTDNQPQHF
TGTGCCAGCGGGACAGACAATCAGCCCCAGCATTTT
>TRBV29-1|.|13|TRBJ1-5|.
CSVGTRGGQPQHF
TGCAGCGTCGGGACGAGGGGAGGTCAGCCCCAGCATTTT
>TRBV28|.|15|TRBJ1-3|.
CASSLGDSSGNTIYF
TGTGCCAGCAGTTTAGGTGACAGCTCTGGAAACACCATATATTTT
>TRBV6-1|.|17|TRBJ1-3|.
CASSEVPGLLSGNTIYF
TGTGCCAGCAGTGAAGTCCCGGGTCTCCTCTCTGGAAACACCATATATTTT
>TRBV7-8|.|16|TRBJ2-7|.
CASSSPGITGIYEQYF
TGTGCCAGCAGCTCTCCGGGGATCACAGGGATCTACGAGCAGTACTTC
>TRBV9|TRBD1|14|TRBJ1-2|.
CASSVDEGAEGYTF
TGTGCCAGCAGCGTAGATGAGGGGGCGGAAGGCTACACCTTC
>TRBV5-1|TRBD1|13|TRBJ1-1|.
CASSLGQGAEAFF
TGCGCCAGCAGCCTGGGACAGGGGGCTGAAGCTTTCTTT
>TRBV10-3|.|15|TRBJ2-1|.
CAITEGAGGVNEQFF
TGTGCCATCACAGAGGGGGCGGGAGGTGTGAATGAGCAGTTCTTC
>TRBV27|TRBD1|14|TRBJ1-1|.
CASRSGTGGTEAFF
TGTGCCAGCAGGTCCGGGACAGGGGGCACTGAAGCTTTCTTT
>TRBV28|.|14|TRBJ2-1|.
CASAEADLYNEQFF
TGTGCCAGCGCTGAAGCGGATCTCTACAATGAGCAGTTCTTC
>TRBV9|TRBD2|16|TRBJ2-7|.
CASSVDPLAGSYEQYF
TGTGCCAGCAGCGTAGATCCCCTAGCGGGGAGCTACGAGCAGTACTTC
>TRBV7-2|.|18|TRBJ2-5|.
CASSLESVGPTNQETQYF
TGTGCCAGCAGCTTAGAGTCGGTTGGGCCAACAAACCAAGAGACCCAGTACTTC
>TRBV10-3|TRBD1|19|TRBJ2-2|once
CAISAGTGGISGPAGELFF
TGTGCCATCAGTGCCGGGACAGGGGGTATTAGCGGGCCGGCCGGGGAGCTGTTTTTT
>TRBV7-2|TRBD2|15|TRBJ2-2|.
CASSRLAGNTGELFF
TGTGCCAGCAGCAGACTAGCGGGGAACACCGGGGAGCTGTTTTTT
>TRBV6-4|TRBD1|13|TRBJ1-6|.
CASSAQGNSPLHF
TGTGCCAGCAGTGCACAGGGGAATTCACCCCTCCACTTT